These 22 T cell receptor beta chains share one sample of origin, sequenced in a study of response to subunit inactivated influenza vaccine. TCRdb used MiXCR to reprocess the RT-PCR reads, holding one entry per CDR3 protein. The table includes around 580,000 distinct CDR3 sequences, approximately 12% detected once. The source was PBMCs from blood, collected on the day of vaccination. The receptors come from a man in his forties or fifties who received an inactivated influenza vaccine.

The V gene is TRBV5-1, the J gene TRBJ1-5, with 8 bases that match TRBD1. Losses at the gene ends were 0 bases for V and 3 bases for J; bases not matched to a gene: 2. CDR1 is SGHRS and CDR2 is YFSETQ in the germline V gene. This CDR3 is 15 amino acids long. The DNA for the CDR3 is TGCGCCAGCAGCTTGGGACAGGGGTTCAATCAGCCCCAGCATTTT. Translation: CASSLGQGFNQPQHF.

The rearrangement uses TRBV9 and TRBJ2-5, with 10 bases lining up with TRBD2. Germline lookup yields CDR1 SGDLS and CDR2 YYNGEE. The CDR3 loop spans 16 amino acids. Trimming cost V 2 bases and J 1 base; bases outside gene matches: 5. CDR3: CASSVTAGGSQETQYF. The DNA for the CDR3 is TGTGCCAGCAGCGTTACAGCGGGAGGGTCCCAAGAGACCCAGTACTTC.

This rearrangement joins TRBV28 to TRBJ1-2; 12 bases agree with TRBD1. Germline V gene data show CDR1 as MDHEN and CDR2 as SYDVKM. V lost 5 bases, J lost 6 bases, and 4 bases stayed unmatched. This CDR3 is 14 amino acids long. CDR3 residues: CASSPGTGGDGYTF. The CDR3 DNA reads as TGTGCCAGCAGTCCCGGGACAGGGGGCGATGGCTACACCTTC.

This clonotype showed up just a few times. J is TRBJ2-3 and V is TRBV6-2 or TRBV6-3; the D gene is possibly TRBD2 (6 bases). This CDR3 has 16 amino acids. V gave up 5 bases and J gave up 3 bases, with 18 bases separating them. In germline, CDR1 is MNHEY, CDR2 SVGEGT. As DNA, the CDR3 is TGTGCCAGCAGTGATTCCCGGGAGATTGGGACAGATACGCAGTATTTT. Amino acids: CASSDSREIGTDTQYF.

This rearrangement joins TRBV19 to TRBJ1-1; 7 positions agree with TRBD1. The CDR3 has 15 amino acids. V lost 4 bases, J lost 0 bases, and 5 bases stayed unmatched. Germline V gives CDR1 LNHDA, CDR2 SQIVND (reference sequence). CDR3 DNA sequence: TGTGCCAGTAGTACGGGACAGAACATGAACACTGAAGCTTTCTTT. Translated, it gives CASSTGQNMNTEAFF.

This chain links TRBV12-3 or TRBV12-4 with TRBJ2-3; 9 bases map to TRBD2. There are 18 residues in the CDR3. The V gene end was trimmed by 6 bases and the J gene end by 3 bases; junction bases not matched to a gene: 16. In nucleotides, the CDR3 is TGTGCCAGCAGCCCTGATTCCTGGGGACTAGCCCGAACAGATACGCAGTATTTT. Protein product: CASSPDSWGLARTDTQYF.

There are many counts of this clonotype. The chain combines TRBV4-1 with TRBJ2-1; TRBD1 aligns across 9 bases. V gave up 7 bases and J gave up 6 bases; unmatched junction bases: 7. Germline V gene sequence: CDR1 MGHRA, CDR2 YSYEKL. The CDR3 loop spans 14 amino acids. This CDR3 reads CASKTGQGGNEQFF. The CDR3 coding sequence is TGCGCCAGCAAAACGGGACAGGGAGGCAATGAGCAGTTCTTC.

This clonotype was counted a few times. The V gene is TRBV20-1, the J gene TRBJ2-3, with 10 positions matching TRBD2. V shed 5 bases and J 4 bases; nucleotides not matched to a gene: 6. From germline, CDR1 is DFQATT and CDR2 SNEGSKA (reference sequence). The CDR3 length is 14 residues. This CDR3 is CSAALAGAADTQYF. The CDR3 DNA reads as TGCAGTGCTGCGCTAGCGGGAGCGGCAGATACGCAGTATTTT.

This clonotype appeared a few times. CDR3 residues: CASSLGDRVYGYTF. The CDR3, as DNA: TGTGCCAGCAGCCTGGGGGACAGGGTCTATGGCTACACCTTC. The genes are TRBV7-8 and TRBJ1-2; 9 nucleotides agree with TRBD1. The germline V gene has CDR1 SGHVS and CDR2 FQNEAQ. J gave up 4 bases and V 5 bases, and 5 bases lay outside the gene matches. CDR3 length: 14 amino acids.

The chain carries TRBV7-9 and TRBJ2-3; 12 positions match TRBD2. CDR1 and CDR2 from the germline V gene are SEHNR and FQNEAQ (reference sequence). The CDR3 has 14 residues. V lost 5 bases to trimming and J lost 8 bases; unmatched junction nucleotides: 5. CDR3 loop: CASSPRLAGATQYF. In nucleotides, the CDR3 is TGTGCCAGCAGCCCAAGACTAGCGGGGGCTACGCAGTATTTT.

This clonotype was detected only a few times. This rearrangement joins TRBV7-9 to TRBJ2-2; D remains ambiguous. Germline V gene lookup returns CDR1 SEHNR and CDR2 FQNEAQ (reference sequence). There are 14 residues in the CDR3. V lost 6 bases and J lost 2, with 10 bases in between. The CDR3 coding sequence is TGTGCCAGCAGGACGTCTTCAAACACCGGGGAGCTGTTTTTT. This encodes CASRTSSNTGELFF.

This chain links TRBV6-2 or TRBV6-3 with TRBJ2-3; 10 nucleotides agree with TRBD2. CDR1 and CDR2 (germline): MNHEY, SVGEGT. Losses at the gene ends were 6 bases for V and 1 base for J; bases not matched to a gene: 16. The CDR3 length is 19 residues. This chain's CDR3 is CASRLGLAELSLGTDTQYF. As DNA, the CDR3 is TGTGCCAGCAGGCTAGGACTAGCGGAGCTTTCCTTGGGCACAGATACGCAGTATTTT.

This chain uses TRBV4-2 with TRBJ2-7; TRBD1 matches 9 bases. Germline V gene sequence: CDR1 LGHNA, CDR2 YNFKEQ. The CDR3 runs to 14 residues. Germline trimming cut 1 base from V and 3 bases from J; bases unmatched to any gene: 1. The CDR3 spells CASSQGTGDYEQYF. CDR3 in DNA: TGTGCCAGCAGCCAAGGGACAGGGGACTACGAGCAGTACTTC.

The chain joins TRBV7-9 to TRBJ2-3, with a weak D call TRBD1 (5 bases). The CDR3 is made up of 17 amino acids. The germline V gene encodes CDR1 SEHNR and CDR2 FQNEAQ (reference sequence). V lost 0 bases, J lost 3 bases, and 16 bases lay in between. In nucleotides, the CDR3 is TGTGCCAGCAGCTTAGCGCACGCAGGGCCTCTTACAGATACGCAGTATTTT. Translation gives CASSLAHAGPLTDTQYF.

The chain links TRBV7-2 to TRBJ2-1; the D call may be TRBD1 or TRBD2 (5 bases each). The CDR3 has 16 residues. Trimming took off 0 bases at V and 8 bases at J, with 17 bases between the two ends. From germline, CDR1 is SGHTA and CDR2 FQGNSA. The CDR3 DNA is TGTGCCAGCAGCTTAGCCGGGGCGGCCGGGCAGGATGAGCAGTTCTTC. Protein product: CASSLAGAAGQDEQFF.

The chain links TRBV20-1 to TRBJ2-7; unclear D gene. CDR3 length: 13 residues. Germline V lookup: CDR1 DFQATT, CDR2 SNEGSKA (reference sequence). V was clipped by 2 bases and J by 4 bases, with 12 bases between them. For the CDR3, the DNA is TGCAGTGCTAGAAAGCTCTCTGCTTACGAGCAGTACTTC. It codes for CSARKLSAYEQYF.

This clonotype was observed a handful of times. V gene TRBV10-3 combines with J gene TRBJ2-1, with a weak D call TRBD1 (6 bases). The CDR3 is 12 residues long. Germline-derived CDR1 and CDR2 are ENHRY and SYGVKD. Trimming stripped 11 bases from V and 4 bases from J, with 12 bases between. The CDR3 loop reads CAVGQYYNEQFF. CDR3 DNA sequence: TGTGCCGTCGGACAGTATTACAATGAGCAGTTCTTC.

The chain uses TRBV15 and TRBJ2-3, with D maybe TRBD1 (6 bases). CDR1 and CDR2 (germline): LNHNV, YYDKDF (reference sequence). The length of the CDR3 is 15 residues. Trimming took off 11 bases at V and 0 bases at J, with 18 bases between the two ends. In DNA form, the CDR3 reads TGTGCCGCTAAAACAGGGACAACTAGCACAGATACGCAGTATTTT. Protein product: CAAKTGTTSTDTQYF.

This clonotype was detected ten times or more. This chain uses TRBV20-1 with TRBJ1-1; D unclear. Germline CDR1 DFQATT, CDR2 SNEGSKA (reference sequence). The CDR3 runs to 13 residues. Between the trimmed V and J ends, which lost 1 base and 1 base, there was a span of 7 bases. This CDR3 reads CSARGPRNTEAFF. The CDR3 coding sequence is TGCAGTGCTAGAGGCCCGCGGAACACTGAAGCTTTCTTT.

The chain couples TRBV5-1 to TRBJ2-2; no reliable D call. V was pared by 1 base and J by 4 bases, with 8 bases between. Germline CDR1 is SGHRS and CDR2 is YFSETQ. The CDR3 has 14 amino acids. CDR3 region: CASSLWGSTGELFF. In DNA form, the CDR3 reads TGCGCCAGCAGCTTGTGGGGTTCCACCGGGGAGCTGTTTTTT.

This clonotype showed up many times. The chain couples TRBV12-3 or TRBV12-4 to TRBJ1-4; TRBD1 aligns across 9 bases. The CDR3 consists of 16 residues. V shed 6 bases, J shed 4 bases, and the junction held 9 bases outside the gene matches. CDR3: CASSPTPGQGNEKLFF. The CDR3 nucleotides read TGTGCCAGCAGCCCTACGCCGGGACAGGGTAATGAAAAACTGTTTTTT.

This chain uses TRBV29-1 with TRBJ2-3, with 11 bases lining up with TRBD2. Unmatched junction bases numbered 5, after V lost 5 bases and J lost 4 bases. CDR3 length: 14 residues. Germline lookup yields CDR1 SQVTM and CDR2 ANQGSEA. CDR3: CSVCVAGGSDTQYF. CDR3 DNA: TGCAGCGTTTGTGTAGCGGGAGGGTCAGATACGCAGTATTTT.